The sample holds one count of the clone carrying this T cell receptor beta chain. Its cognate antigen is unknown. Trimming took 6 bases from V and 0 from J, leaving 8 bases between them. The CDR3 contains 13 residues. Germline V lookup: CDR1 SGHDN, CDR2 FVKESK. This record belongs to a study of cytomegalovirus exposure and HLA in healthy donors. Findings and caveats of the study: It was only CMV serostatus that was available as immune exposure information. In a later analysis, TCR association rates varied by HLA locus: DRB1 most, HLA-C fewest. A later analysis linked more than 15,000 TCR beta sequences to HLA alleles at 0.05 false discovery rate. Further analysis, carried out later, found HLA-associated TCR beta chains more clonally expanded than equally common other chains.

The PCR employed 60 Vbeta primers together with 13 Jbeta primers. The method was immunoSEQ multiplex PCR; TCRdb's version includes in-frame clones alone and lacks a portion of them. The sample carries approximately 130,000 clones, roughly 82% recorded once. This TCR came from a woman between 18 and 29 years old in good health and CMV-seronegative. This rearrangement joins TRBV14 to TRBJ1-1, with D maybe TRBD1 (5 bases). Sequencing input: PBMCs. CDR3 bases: TGTGCCAGCAGGCGGGGCCTGAACACTGAAGCTTTCTTT. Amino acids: CASRRGLNTEAFF.